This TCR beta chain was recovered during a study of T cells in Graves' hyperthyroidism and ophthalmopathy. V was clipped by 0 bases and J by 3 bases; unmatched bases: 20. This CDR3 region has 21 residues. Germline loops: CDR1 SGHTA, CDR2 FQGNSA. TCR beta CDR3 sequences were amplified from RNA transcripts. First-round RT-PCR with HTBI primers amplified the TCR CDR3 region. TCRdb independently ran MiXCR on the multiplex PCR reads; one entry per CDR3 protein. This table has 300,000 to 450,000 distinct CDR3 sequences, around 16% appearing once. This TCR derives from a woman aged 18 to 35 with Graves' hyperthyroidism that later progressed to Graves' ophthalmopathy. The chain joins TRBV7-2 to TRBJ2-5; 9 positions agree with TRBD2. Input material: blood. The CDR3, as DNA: TGTGCCAGCAGCTTAGCGTGGTCTTTAGCGGGAGATCGGGGGGAGGAAGAGACCCAGTACTTC. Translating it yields CASSLAWSLAGDRGEEETQYF.